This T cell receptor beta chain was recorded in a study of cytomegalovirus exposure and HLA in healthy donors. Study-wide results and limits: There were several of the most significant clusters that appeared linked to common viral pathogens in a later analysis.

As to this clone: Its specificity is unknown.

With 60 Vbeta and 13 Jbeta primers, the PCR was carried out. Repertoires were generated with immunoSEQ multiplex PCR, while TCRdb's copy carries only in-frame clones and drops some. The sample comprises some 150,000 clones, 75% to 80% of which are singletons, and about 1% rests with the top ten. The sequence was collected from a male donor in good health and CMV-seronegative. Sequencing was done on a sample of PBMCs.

Here the CDR3 reads CATLGGGYEQYF. The CDR3 coding sequence is TGTGCCACCCTAGGGGGGGGCTACGAGCAGTACTTC. The chain carries TRBV7-2 and TRBJ2-7; perhaps TRBD2 as D (7 bases). The germline gives CDR1 SGHTA, CDR2 FQGNSA. CDR3 length equals 12 residues. Trimming pared 10 bases from V and 3 bases from J, leaving 13 bases between.